The 13 T cell receptor beta chains below were found in one sample sequenced in a study of technical replicates of blood from a few donors. Method: immunoSEQ multiplex PCR; TCRdb's copy keeps in-frame clones and lacks some. Here the sample spans approximately 100,000 clones, around 96% being singletons. The sequencing sample was made of T cells isolated from PBMCs. These TCRs come from a human donor in good health.

The chain employs TRBV30 and TRBJ2-5; 11 nucleotides match TRBD2. In germline, CDR1 is GTSNPN, CDR2 SVGIG (reference sequence). The CDR3 runs to 16 residues. After removal of 4 bases from V and 3 bases from J, the junction contained 10 bases not matched to a gene. The CDR3 spells CAWTRSPGLAEETQYF. Written as DNA, the CDR3 is TGTGCCTGGACTAGAAGTCCGGGACTAGCGGAAGAGACCCAGTACTTC.

The rearrangement joins TRBV19 to TRBJ2-5, with TRBD1 identical over 7 bases. Germline lookup yields CDR1 LNHDA and CDR2 SQIVND (reference sequence). The ends lost 4 bases at V and 1 base at J; junction bases unmatched: 9. The CDR3 extends over 16 amino acids. The CDR3: CASSRAGTAIQETQYF. The CDR3, as DNA: TGTGCCAGTAGTAGAGCCGGGACAGCGATCCAAGAGACCCAGTACTTC.

This clone was detected only a few times. In DNA form, the CDR3 reads TGTGCCAGCAGTGAATCTACAGGGGTTTGGACTGAAGCTTTCTTT. It yields the protein CASSESTGVWTEAFF. The chain couples TRBV25-1 to TRBJ1-1, with 7 bases lining up with TRBD1. V lost 1 base, J lost 5 bases, and 7 bases stayed unmatched. Germline V gene data show CDR1 as MGHDK and CDR2 as SYGVNS. The CDR3 is made up of 15 amino acids.

The chain joins TRBV4-1 to TRBJ1-5, with TRBD1 matching 8 bases. The CDR3 loop spans 17 amino acids. The germline V gene encodes CDR1 MGHRA and CDR2 YSYEKL. V lost 1 base to trimming and J lost 5 bases; unmatched junction nucleotides: 10. CDR3 loop: CASSQGEGQGGHQPQHF. In DNA form, the CDR3 reads TGCGCCAGCAGCCAAGGGGAAGGACAGGGAGGGCATCAGCCCCAGCATTTT.

V gene TRBV27 combines with J gene TRBJ2-7; a weak D match, TRBD2 (6 bases). Germline-derived CDR1 and CDR2 are MNHEY and SMNVEV (reference sequence). The CDR3 consists of 15 residues. The V gene lost 4 bases and the J gene lost 7 bases, with 20 bases spanning the gap. The CDR3: CASSSPAEGWNEQYF. For the CDR3, the DNA is TGTGCCAGCAGTTCGCCTGCGGAGGGGTGGAATGAGCAGTACTTC.

V usage is TRBV5-1 and J usage is TRBJ2-5; 10 bases line up with TRBD2. V was pared by 2 bases and J by 4 bases, with 5 bases of the junction left unmatched. The CDR3 spans 15 residues. The V gene's germline CDR1 is SGHRS and CDR2 YFSETQ. CDR3 residues: CASSLQREGRETQYF. In nucleotides, the CDR3 is TGCGCCAGCAGCTTACAGCGGGAGGGCAGAGAGACCCAGTACTTC.

The chain recombines TRBV2 with TRBJ2-5; TRBD2 is a possible D gene (5 bases). Germline values: CDR1 SNHLY, CDR2 FYNNEI. This CDR3 is built from 12 residues. V was pared by 7 bases and J by 3 bases, with 9 bases between. The CDR3 coding sequence is TGTGCCAGCAAAGGAGGAAAAGAGACCCAGTACTTC. Protein sequence: CASKGGKETQYF.

This sequence joins TRBV28 and TRBJ1-2; 7 bases map to TRBD1. CDR3 length equals 17 residues. Germline CDR1 is MDHEN and CDR2 is SYDVKM. The V gene end was trimmed by 6 bases and the J gene end by 5 bases; junction bases not matched to a gene: 18. The CDR3 coding sequence is TGTGCCAGCAGACCGGTAGGCATACAGGGGAGCGGTTATGGCTACACCTTC. This codes for CASRPVGIQGSGYGYTF.

Here the CDR3 reads CASSYQGRSTGELFF. CDR3 sequence (DNA): TGTGCCAGCAGTTACCAGGGCCGGAGCACCGGGGAGCTGTTTTTT. The rearrangement uses TRBV6-5 and TRBJ2-2; TRBD1 might be the D (5 bases). Trimming left V 2 bases short and J 4 bases short, with 11 bases between. Germline V gene sequence: CDR1 MNHEY, CDR2 SVGAGI. This CDR3 comprises 15 residues.

This chain uses TRBV7-6 with TRBJ2-1; D is perhaps TRBD1 (5 bases). V was cut by 4 bases and J by 5 bases, with 15 bases left in between. There are 15 residues in the CDR3. Germline assignment: CDR1 SGHVS and CDR2 FNYEAQ. CDR3 region: CASSSRQGYDNEQFF. The CDR3 DNA sequence: TGTGCCAGCAGCTCCCGCCAGGGATACGACAATGAGCAGTTCTTC. Looking up the rest from reference TRBV7-6 and TRBJ2-1 gives the full variable domain: GAGVSQSPRYKVTKRGQDVALRCDPISGHVSLYWYRQALGQGPEFLTYFNYEAQQDKSGLPNDRFSAERPEGSISTLTIQRTEQRDSAMYRCASSSRQGYDNEQFFGPGTRLTVL.

This chain connects TRBV2 to TRBJ1-3, with TRBD1 as a possible D gene (5 bases). Germline V gives CDR1 SNHLY, CDR2 FYNNEI. CDR3 length: 14 amino acids. Between the trimmed V and J ends, which lost 10 bases and 0 bases, there was a span of 13 bases. The CDR3 DNA follows: TGTGCCACCGGGGGACGGATCTCTGGAAACACCATATATTTT. Protein sequence: CATGGRISGNTIYF.

The chain is built from TRBV30 and TRBJ1-1, with TRBD1 as a possible D gene (5 bases). Germline V CDR1 and CDR2: GTSNPN, SVGIG (reference sequence). V was clipped by 4 bases and J by 3 bases, with 18 bases between them. The CDR3 length is 15 residues. DNA of the CDR3: TGTGCCTGGACCCTGGACGGATCCAGGGACACTGAAGCTTTCTTT. Translation gives CAWTLDGSRDTEAFF.

The rearrangement joins TRBV4-1 to TRBJ2-5; possibly TRBD1 for D (7 bases). The CDR3 is 16 amino acids. Germline values: CDR1 MGHRA, CDR2 YSYEKL. The germline V and J ends were trimmed by 1 base and 5 bases, with 17 bases remaining between them. The CDR3: CASSQAIPGGRETQYF. For the CDR3, the DNA is TGCGCCAGCAGCCAAGCTATACCAGGGGGGAGGGAGACCCAGTACTTC.